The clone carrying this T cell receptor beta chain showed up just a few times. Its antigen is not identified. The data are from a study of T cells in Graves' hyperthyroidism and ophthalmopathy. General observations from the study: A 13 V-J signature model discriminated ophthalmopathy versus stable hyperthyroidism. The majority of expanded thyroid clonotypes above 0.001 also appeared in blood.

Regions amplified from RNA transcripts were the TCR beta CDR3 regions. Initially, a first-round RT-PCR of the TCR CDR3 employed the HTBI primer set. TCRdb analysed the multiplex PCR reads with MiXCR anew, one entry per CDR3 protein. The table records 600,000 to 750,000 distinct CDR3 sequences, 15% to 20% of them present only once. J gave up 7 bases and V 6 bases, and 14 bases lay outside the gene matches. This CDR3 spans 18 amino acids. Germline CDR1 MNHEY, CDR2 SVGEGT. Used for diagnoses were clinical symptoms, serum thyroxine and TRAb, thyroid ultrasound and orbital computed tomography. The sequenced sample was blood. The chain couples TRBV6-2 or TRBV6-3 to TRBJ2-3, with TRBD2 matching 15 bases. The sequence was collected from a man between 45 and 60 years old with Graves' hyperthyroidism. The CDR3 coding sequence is TGTGCCAGCAGCAAACTAGGACTAGCGGGAGGGCCTTGGAATACGCAGTATTTT. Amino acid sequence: CASSKLGLAGGPWNTQYF.